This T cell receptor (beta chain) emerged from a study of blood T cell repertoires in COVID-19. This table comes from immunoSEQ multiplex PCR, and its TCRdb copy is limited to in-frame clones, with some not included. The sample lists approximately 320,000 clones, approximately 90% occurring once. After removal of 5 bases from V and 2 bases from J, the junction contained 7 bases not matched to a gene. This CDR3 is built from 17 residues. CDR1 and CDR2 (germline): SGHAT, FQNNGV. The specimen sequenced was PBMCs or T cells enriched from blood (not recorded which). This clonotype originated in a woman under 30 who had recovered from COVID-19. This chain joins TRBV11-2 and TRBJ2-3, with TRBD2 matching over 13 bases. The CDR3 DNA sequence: TGTGCCAGCAGCCAATCGACTAGCGGGGGGTCCACAGATACGCAGTATTTT. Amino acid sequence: CASSQSTSGGSTDTQYF.